Sequencing of this T cell receptor (beta chain) was carried out in a study of cytomegalovirus exposure and HLA in healthy donors. Study results and caveats: TCR beta chain V- and J-gene trimming was linked, in a later analysis, to a missense variant in DCLRE1C. Altogether, 164 TCR beta chains were recorded as cytomegalovirus-associated.

Primers: 60 Vbeta forward and 13 Jbeta reverse. Profiling relied on immunoSEQ multiplex PCR, and the TCRdb table lists in-frame clones only, not all of them. Here the sample spans roughly 88,000 clones, nearly 70% being singletons. On this clone: No antigen is known for it.

The germline V gene encodes CDR1 SNHLY and CDR2 FYNNEI. The CDR3 runs to 18 residues. With 2 bases clipped from V and 0 bases from J, the junction kept 8 bases outside the gene matches. The chain carries TRBV2 and TRBJ2-4; 9 bases are a match to TRBD1. What was sequenced was PBMCs. The source is a man aged 50-59 years in good health and CMV-seronegative. CDR3 coding DNA: TGTGCCAGCAGTGAAAGAGTTGGGACAGGGCTAGCCAAAAACATTCAGTACTTC. Translating gives CASSERVGTGLAKNIQYF.